This T cell receptor beta chain was sequenced in a study of blood T cells in healthy people across ages. Alongside a J-beta primer mix, a sample-barcoded 5' primer served in a second PCR lasting about 7 to 11 cycles. A single record per CDR3 protein comes from TCRdb applying MiXCR to the 5' RACE reads. This table has approximately 600,000 distinct CDR3 sequences, 58% appearing once. This clonotype was sampled from a man in his 60s in good health. Specimen: blood.

The CDR3 loop is CASSEESTFGAFF. The CDR3 DNA reads TGTGCCAGCAGTGAAGAAAGCACATTCGGAGCTTTCTTT. The chain is built from TRBV2 and TRBJ1-1, with D unresolved. The CDR3 has 13 residues. The V gene lost 1 base and the J gene lost 10 bases, with 13 bases spanning the gap. Germline CDR1 and CDR2: SNHLY and FYNNEI.